What follows is one T cell receptor (beta chain) and its context. The data derive from a study of T-cell reconstitution after alpha-beta-depleted transplantation in children. The TCRbeta library incorporated unique molecular identifiers. TCRdb processed the PCR reads anew with MiXCR; each CDR3 protein has one entry. The data show 350,000 to 400,000 distinct CDR3 sequences, just over 20% seen once. J lost 6 bases, V lost 7 bases, and 9 bases had no gene match. CDR1 SQVTM and CDR2 ANQGSEA come from the germline V gene. The CDR3 length is 13 residues. V and J are TRBV29-1 and TRBJ1-2; 9 nucleotides match TRBD1. This TCR was sampled from a human donor who donated a stem cell graft to a child with acute myeloid leukemia. Sample: PBMCs from the stem cell graft donor, taken from the stem cell graft. The CDR3 loop reads CSASKQGAHGYTF. In nucleotides, the CDR3 is TGCAGCGCCTCCAAACAGGGGGCGCATGGCTACACCTTC.